Listed below are T cell receptor beta chains from one sample, sequenced in a study of control samples from healthy donors and cancer patients. Libraries were prepared by immunoSEQ multiplex PCR; TCRdb keeps only in-frame clonotypes and omits some of them. This repertoire shows almost 95,000 clones, 90% found once; its top ten account for over 3%. Sequencing was done on a sample of blood. These receptors came from a young woman in good health. CDR3s include the opening cysteine and the closing phenylalanine or tryptophan. The D gene is left open where the match is weak. Clone size is given for some rows only: seen once, a few or many times, or a class if the clone is expanded.

clone_size d_call j_call v_call cdr3_aa cdr3_nt
. . TRBJ2-7 TRBV11-2 CASSLEPDPYEQYF TGTGCCAGCAGCTTAGAGCCAGACCCGTACGAGCAGTACTTC
. TRBD2 TRBJ2-2 TRBV6-6 CASSYWGGLNTGELFF TGTGCCAGCAGTTACTGGGGGGGACTTAACACCGGGGAGCTGTTTTTT
. TRBD1 TRBJ1-5 TRBV5-4 CASSLGGQGIDQPQHF TGTGCCAGCAGCTTGGGAGGACAGGGAATTGATCAGCCCCAGCATTTT
few TRBD2 TRBJ2-1 TRBV5-4 CASSSALGGGYNEQFF TGTGCCAGCAGCTCGGCTTTGGGGGGGGGATACAATGAGCAGTTCTTC
. . TRBJ2-1 TRBV5-1 CASSLAGNEQFF TGCGCCAGCAGCTTAGCAGGCAATGAGCAGTTCTTC
once . TRBJ2-7 TRBV5-1 CASSFSAGTYEQYF TGCGCCAGCAGCTTTTCGGCAGGGACCTACGAGCAGTACTTC
. . TRBJ2-7 TRBV7-6 CASSSRTGSSSSYEQYF TGTGCCAGCAGCTCGCGGACGGGCTCTTCGAGCTCCTACGAGCAGTACTTC
. . TRBJ2-2 TRBV2 CASTQGGLVTGELFF TGTGCCAGCACCCAGGGAGGTCTGGTAACCGGGGAGCTGTTTTTT
. TRBD1 TRBJ1-1 TRBV5-1 CASSLTGGPNTEAFF TGCGCCAGCAGCTTGACAGGGGGCCCGAACACTGAAGCTTTCTTT
once . TRBJ1-6 TRBV2 CASSETSEKALHF TGTGCCAGCAGTGAAACAAGTGAAAAGGCCCTCCACTTT
. . TRBJ2-2 TRBV2 CASSDLIWSGELFF TGTGCCAGCAGTGACCTGATCTGGTCCGGGGAGCTGTTTTTT
. . TRBJ2-2 TRBV5-4 CASSLGGSAGTGELFF TGTGCCAGCAGCTTGGGGGGCTCGGCGGGCACCGGGGAGCTGTTTTTT
. TRBD2 TRBJ2-1 TRBV7-9 CASRTSGYNEQFF TGTGCCAGTCGGACTAGCGGCTACAATGAGCAGTTCTTC